This record covers a single T cell receptor beta chain. The antigen is unknown. TCRdb re-analysed the 5' RACE reads in MiXCR, keeping a single row per CDR3 protein. The profile covers hundreds of thousands of distinct CDR3 sequences, with 5.5% to 6.5% appearing a single time and around 1.7% taken by the ten largest. The data derive from a study of identical twins. General study points: Beta clonotypes that were abundant in cord blood contained fewer insertions, a pattern absent from memory repertoires.

The sample consisted of naive T cells sorted from blood. This TCR derives from a young man in good health.

CDR3 DNA: TGCAGTGCGGGACGTAGCGGGGCTACAGATACGCAGTATTTT. This gives the protein CSAGRSGATDTQYF. The chain recombines TRBV20-1 with TRBJ2-3; TRBD2 agrees at 8 bases. The CDR3 contains 14 residues. Germline V gene data show CDR1 as DFQATT and CDR2 as SNEGSKA (reference sequence). After removal of 6 bases from V and 3 bases from J, the junction contained 8 bases not matched to a gene.